This TCR beta chain is drawn from a study of human thymus T cells. Study-wide points: The related literature has documented a marked overlap of thymic repertoires among unrelated individuals.

This CDR3 has 18 residues. Germline CDR1 SGHKS, CDR2 YYEKEE (reference sequence). With 4 bases removed from V and 0 bases from J, the gap between germline ends came to 17 bases. Here immunoSEQ multiplex PCR was the method, and the copy in TCRdb shows in-frame clones only, minus some. The sample has around 120,000 clones, around 94% seen once. Worth noting for this clone: Its target is not known.

It was from resections taken during corrective heart surgery that the thymus tissue came. Donors were healthy Finnish infants having corrective surgery for congenital heart defects. The sample comprised thymus tissue. The genes are TRBV5-5 and TRBJ2-6; perhaps TRBD2 as D (6 bases). The receptor was derived from a boy in the first two years of life with a congenital heart defect but otherwise immunologically healthy. The CDR3 DNA reads TGTGCCAGCAGCCTCCCCGGGGGTCGGACCTCTGGGGCCAACGTCCTGACTTTC. It is translated as CASSLPGGRTSGANVLTF.